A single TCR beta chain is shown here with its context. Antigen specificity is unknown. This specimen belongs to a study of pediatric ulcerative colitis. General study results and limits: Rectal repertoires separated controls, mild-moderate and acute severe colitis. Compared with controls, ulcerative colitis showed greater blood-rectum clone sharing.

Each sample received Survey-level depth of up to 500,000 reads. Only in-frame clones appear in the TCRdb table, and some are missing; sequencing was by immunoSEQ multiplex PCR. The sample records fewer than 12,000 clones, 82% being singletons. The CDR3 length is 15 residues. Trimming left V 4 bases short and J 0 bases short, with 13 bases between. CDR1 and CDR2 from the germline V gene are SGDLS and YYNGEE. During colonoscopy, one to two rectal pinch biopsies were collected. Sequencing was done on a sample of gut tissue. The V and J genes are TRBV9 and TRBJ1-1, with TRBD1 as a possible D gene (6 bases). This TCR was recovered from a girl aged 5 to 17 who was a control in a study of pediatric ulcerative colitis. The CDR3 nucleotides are TGTGCCAGCAGCATAAACACAGGGATGAACACTGAAGCTTTCTTT. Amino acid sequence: CASSINTGMNTEAFF.